This TCR beta chain was retrieved from a study of T cells in localized non-small cell lung cancer. This CDR3 is 15 amino acids long. Trimming shortened V by 4 bases and J by 8 bases, and 19 bases separated the two germline ends. Germline CDR1 reads SGHDT; CDR2 reads YYEEEE. Clones were sequenced by immunoSEQ multiplex PCR, and TCRdb holds only the in-frame ones, with some missing. Of 90,000 to 100,000 clones listed, more than 75% are singletons. The source material was PBMCs, sampled before any cancer treatment. The genes are TRBV5-6 and TRBJ2-1; D gene unclear. The origin of this receptor is a woman aged 35 to 70 with stage II squamous cell lung carcinoma. The CDR3 region has the DNA TGTGCCAGCAGCCGAGATCATTGGGGTACAGATGAGCAGTTCTTC. Residues: CASSRDHWGTDEQFF.